These T cell receptor beta chains were read from a single sample in a study of T cell responses to AZD1222 COVID-19 vaccine. Only in-frame clones appear in the TCRdb table, and some are missing; sequencing was by immunoSEQ multiplex PCR. Among about 84,000 clones listed, 80% to 90% were seen once. Here the sequenced sample was peripheral blood, taken 28 days after the second AZD1222 dose. The receptors derive from an adult who received the AZD1222 COVID-19 vaccine. Both conserved end residues are part of each CDR3. The order of the fields is clone size, V gene, D gene, J gene, CDR3 protein, CDR3 DNA. D genes are given only for firm matches. Only some rows state a clone size, as once, few, many or a class for expanded clones.

abundance: -
v_gene: TRBV2
d_gene: -
j_gene: TRBJ1-1
CDR3aa: CASKRRNTEAFF
CDR3nt: TGTGCCAGCAAAAGAAGGAACACTGAAGCTTTCTTT

abundance: -
v_gene: TRBV27
d_gene: -
j_gene: TRBJ2-2
CDR3aa: CASRLTSNTGELFF
CDR3nt: TGTGCCAGCAGACTCACCTCGAACACCGGGGAGCTGTTTTTT

abundance: -
v_gene: TRBV10-3
d_gene: -
j_gene: TRBJ2-5
CDR3aa: CAISESGGPPPLGETQYF
CDR3nt: TGTGCCATCAGTGAGTCGGGCGGACCTCCCCCCTTAGGGGAGACCCAGTACTTC

abundance: -
v_gene: TRBV6-4
d_gene: TRBD2
j_gene: TRBJ2-2
CDR3aa: CASSRTSGGNTGELFF
CDR3nt: TGTGCCAGCAGTCGGACTAGCGGGGGTAACACCGGGGAGCTGTTTTTT

abundance: few
v_gene: TRBV28
d_gene: -
j_gene: TRBJ1-6
CDR3aa: CASTYSGTERSLHF
CDR3nt: TGTGCCAGCACTTATTCCGGGACGGAGAGGTCCCTCCACTTT

abundance: -
v_gene: TRBV18
d_gene: TRBD1
j_gene: TRBJ1-2
CDR3aa: CASSPGQGAYGYTF
CDR3nt: TGTGCCAGCTCACCAGGGCAGGGGGCATATGGCTACACCTTC

abundance: -
v_gene: TRBV7-9
d_gene: -
j_gene: TRBJ1-4
CDR3aa: CASSLSREDEKLFF
CDR3nt: TGTGCCAGCAGCTTATCCAGGGAGGATGAAAAACTGTTTTTT

abundance: -
v_gene: TRBV28
d_gene: -
j_gene: TRBJ2-2
CDR3aa: CASSLQGGHEELFF
CDR3nt: TGTGCCAGCTCGCTTCAGGGGGGCCATGAGGAGCTGTTTTTT

abundance: -
v_gene: TRBV10-3
d_gene: TRBD1
j_gene: TRBJ2-5
CDR3aa: CAISERAGGYQETQYF
CDR3nt: TGTGCCATCAGTGAGAGGGCAGGGGGATACCAAGAGACCCAGTACTTC

abundance: -
v_gene: TRBV20-1
d_gene: -
j_gene: TRBJ2-1
CDR3aa: CSATDLSGSYNEQFF
CDR3nt: TGCAGTGCTACTGACCTCAGCGGTAGCTACAATGAGCAGTTCTTC

abundance: once
v_gene: TRBV10-2
d_gene: -
j_gene: TRBJ1-5
CDR3aa: CASSESGADQPQHF
CDR3nt: TGCGCCAGCAGTGAGTCGGGGGCGGACCAGCCCCAGCATTTT

abundance: -
v_gene: TRBV27
d_gene: -
j_gene: TRBJ1-5
CDR3aa: CASRVSYNQPQHF
CDR3nt: TGTGCCAGCAGGGTCAGCTACAATCAGCCCCAGCATTTT

abundance: -
v_gene: TRBV15
d_gene: TRBD1
j_gene: TRBJ2-5
CDR3aa: CATSTEGANMETQYF
CDR3nt: TGTGCCACCAGCACCGAGGGGGCGAATATGGAGACCCAGTACTTC

abundance: few
v_gene: TRBV11-2
d_gene: -
j_gene: TRBJ1-6
CDR3aa: CASSPSGDSPLHF
CDR3nt: TGTGCCAGCAGCCCAAGCGGGGATTCACCCCTCCACTTT

abundance: -
v_gene: TRBV6-5
d_gene: -
j_gene: TRBJ1-2
CDR3aa: CASSRVAGSYGYTF
CDR3nt: TGTGCCAGCAGTCGAGTCGCAGGGAGCTATGGCTACACCTTC

abundance: -
v_gene: TRBV27
d_gene: -
j_gene: TRBJ2-2
CDR3aa: CASRTLLRANTGELFF
CDR3nt: TGTGCCAGCAGAACCCTACTCCGGGCGAACACCGGGGAGCTGTTTTTT

abundance: -
v_gene: TRBV5-1
d_gene: -
j_gene: TRBJ1-6
CDR3aa: CASSLEGETYNSPLHF
CDR3nt: TGCGCCAGCAGCTTGGAGGGGGAGACCTATAATTCACCCCTCCACTTT

abundance: once
v_gene: TRBV18
d_gene: -
j_gene: TRBJ2-2
CDR3aa: CASSPNRLNTGELFF
CDR3nt: TGTGCCAGCTCACCGAACAGACTAAACACCGGGGAGCTGTTTTTT

abundance: -
v_gene: TRBV6-5
d_gene: TRBD1
j_gene: TRBJ1-6
CDR3aa: CASQISGQGRSPLHF
CDR3nt: TGTGCCAGCCAGATCTCTGGACAGGGGAGGTCACCCCTCCACTTT

abundance: -
v_gene: TRBV9
d_gene: -
j_gene: TRBJ1-2
CDR3aa: CASSVGLPNGYTF
CDR3nt: TGTGCCAGCAGCGTAGGTCTCCCAAATGGCTACACCTTC

abundance: -
v_gene: TRBV11-2
d_gene: -
j_gene: TRBJ1-1
CDR3aa: CASSLVGGQRTEAFF
CDR3nt: TGTGCCAGCAGCTTAGTTGGGGGGCAGAGAACTGAAGCTTTCTTT

abundance: -
v_gene: TRBV14
d_gene: TRBD1
j_gene: TRBJ1-1
CDR3aa: CASSRNRQGLNTEAFF
CDR3nt: TGTGCCAGCAGCCGGAACAGACAGGGATTGAACACTGAAGCTTTCTTT

abundance: -
v_gene: TRBV7-6
d_gene: TRBD1
j_gene: TRBJ1-5
CDR3aa: CASSCFRTGNHSNQPQHF
CDR3nt: TGTGCCAGCAGCTGTTTCCGGACAGGGAACCATAGCAATCAGCCCCAGCATTTT

abundance: -
v_gene: TRBV27
d_gene: -
j_gene: TRBJ1-5
CDR3aa: CASSLVEGQPQHF
CDR3nt: TGTGCCAGCAGTTTAGTGGAGGGTCAGCCCCAGCATTTT

abundance: -
v_gene: TRBV5-6
d_gene: -
j_gene: TRBJ1-3
CDR3aa: CASSTGRVSGNTIYF
CDR3nt: TGTGCCAGCAGCACCGGCAGGGTGTCTGGAAACACCATATATTTT

abundance: -
v_gene: TRBV7-8
d_gene: -
j_gene: TRBJ2-2
CDR3aa: CASSLYSRQASNTGELFF
CDR3nt: TGTGCCAGCAGCTTATATTCCCGACAGGCTAGCAACACCGGGGAGCTGTTTTTT

abundance: -
v_gene: TRBV7-8
d_gene: -
j_gene: TRBJ2-2
CDR3aa: CASSSDIFTDTGELFF
CDR3nt: TGTGCCAGCAGCTCGGACATTTTTACGGACACCGGGGAGCTGTTTTTT

abundance: -
v_gene: TRBV6-5
d_gene: -
j_gene: TRBJ2-1
CDR3aa: CASSYGGFNEQFF
CDR3nt: TGTGCCAGCAGTTACGGGGGTTTCAATGAGCAGTTCTTC

abundance: -
v_gene: TRBV6-1
d_gene: -
j_gene: TRBJ1-4
CDR3aa: CASSDPGAATNEKLFF
CDR3nt: TGTGCCAGCAGTGATCCAGGGGCAGCAACTAATGAAAAACTGTTTTTT

abundance: -
v_gene: TRBV28
d_gene: -
j_gene: TRBJ1-6
CDR3aa: CASSSRADNSPLHF
CDR3nt: TGTGCCAGCAGTTCCCGGGCCGATAATTCACCCCTCCACTTT

abundance: -
v_gene: TRBV9
d_gene: TRBD2
j_gene: TRBJ2-1
CDR3aa: CASSVAVLAGDNEQFF
CDR3nt: TGTGCCAGCAGCGTAGCGGTACTAGCGGGGGACAATGAGCAGTTCTTC

abundance: -
v_gene: TRBV29-1
d_gene: -
j_gene: TRBJ2-2
CDR3aa: CSVAGPIMDGELFF
CDR3nt: TGCAGCGTTGCAGGGCCTATCATGGACGGGGAGCTGTTTTTT

abundance: -
v_gene: TRBV10-3
d_gene: -
j_gene: TRBJ1-5
CDR3aa: CAISESVIGGGNQPQHF
CDR3nt: TGTGCCATCAGTGAGTCGGTCATAGGGGGAGGCAATCAGCCCCAGCATTTT

abundance: -
v_gene: TRBV5-4
d_gene: TRBD2
j_gene: TRBJ2-3
CDR3aa: CASSFRRGSTDTQYF
CDR3nt: TGTGCCAGCAGCTTCCGGCGGGGGAGCACAGATACGCAGTATTTT

abundance: few
v_gene: TRBV7-8
d_gene: -
j_gene: TRBJ1-2
CDR3aa: CASGPGDNYGYTF
CDR3nt: TGTGCCAGCGGGCCAGGGGACAACTATGGCTACACCTTC

abundance: once
v_gene: TRBV27
d_gene: TRBD2
j_gene: TRBJ2-3
CDR3aa: CASSALAGKGTDTQYF
CDR3nt: TGTGCCAGCAGTGCCCTAGCGGGGAAGGGAACAGATACGCAGTATTTT

abundance: -
v_gene: TRBV6-1
d_gene: -
j_gene: TRBJ1-5
CDR3aa: CASSESGFSNQPQHF
CDR3nt: TGTGCCAGCAGTGAGTCAGGGTTCAGCAATCAGCCCCAGCATTTT

abundance: -
v_gene: TRBV20-1
d_gene: -
j_gene: TRBJ1-5
CDR3aa: CSASRTNQPQHF
CDR3nt: TGCAGTGCTAGTAGGACAAATCAGCCCCAGCATTTT

abundance: -
v_gene: TRBV4-2
d_gene: -
j_gene: TRBJ1-2
CDR3aa: CASSQGGACTF
CDR3nt: TGTGCCAGCAGCCAGGGGGGGGCTTGCACCTTC

abundance: -
v_gene: TRBV9
d_gene: TRBD1
j_gene: TRBJ1-3
CDR3aa: CASSLRQGADGGGNTIYF
CDR3nt: TGTGCCAGCAGCCTCAGACAGGGGGCAGATGGAGGTGGAAACACCATATATTTT

abundance: once
v_gene: TRBV19
d_gene: -
j_gene: TRBJ2-1
CDR3aa: CASRSDIDNEQFF
CDR3nt: TGTGCCAGTAGATCGGACATCGACAATGAGCAGTTCTTC

abundance: -
v_gene: TRBV5-1
d_gene: -
j_gene: TRBJ2-2
CDR3aa: CASSLDSYTGELFF
CDR3nt: TGCGCCAGCAGCTTGGACAGTTACACCGGGGAGCTGTTTTTT

abundance: once
v_gene: TRBV7-2
d_gene: -
j_gene: TRBJ2-3
CDR3aa: CASSGRSHSTDTQYF
CDR3nt: TGTGCCAGCAGCGGAAGGAGCCACAGCACAGATACGCAGTATTTT

abundance: -
v_gene: TRBV3-1/TRBV3-2
d_gene: -
j_gene: TRBJ2-7
CDR3aa: CASSHMDHEQYF
CDR3nt: TGTGCCAGCAGCCACATGGACCACGAGCAGTACTTC

abundance: -
v_gene: TRBV9
d_gene: -
j_gene: TRBJ1-1
CDR3aa: CASSPIGTNTEAFF
CDR3nt: TGTGCCAGCAGCCCCATTGGAACCAACACTGAAGCTTTCTTT

abundance: -
v_gene: TRBV5-6
d_gene: -
j_gene: TRBJ2-5
CDR3aa: CASSLIMGETQYF
CDR3nt: TGTGCCAGCAGCTTGATCATGGGGGAGACCCAGTACTTC

abundance: -
v_gene: TRBV19
d_gene: TRBD2
j_gene: TRBJ2-3
CDR3aa: CASNGWGGSTDTQYF
CDR3nt: TGTGCCAGTAACGGGTGGGGGGGGAGCACAGATACGCAGTATTTT

abundance: -
v_gene: TRBV3-1/TRBV3-2
d_gene: -
j_gene: TRBJ2-4
CDR3aa: CASSQEVSGDAKNIQYF
CDR3nt: TGTGCCAGCAGCCAAGAGGTTTCGGGGGACGCCAAAAACATTCAGTACTTC

abundance: -
v_gene: TRBV28
d_gene: -
j_gene: TRBJ1-3
CDR3aa: CASSFGSGNTIYF
CDR3nt: TGTGCCAGCAGTTTTGGCTCTGGAAACACCATATATTTT

abundance: -
v_gene: TRBV5-1
d_gene: -
j_gene: TRBJ1-4
CDR3aa: CASSLLPGANEKLFF
CDR3nt: TGCGCCAGCAGCCTCCTGCCGGGTGCAAATGAAAAACTGTTTTTT

abundance: -
v_gene: TRBV19
d_gene: -
j_gene: TRBJ1-1
CDR3aa: CASIIRASRGTEAFF
CDR3nt: TGTGCCAGTATAATCCGGGCCTCCCGAGGGACTGAAGCTTTCTTT

abundance: -
v_gene: TRBV5-6
d_gene: -
j_gene: TRBJ1-4
CDR3aa: CASSLVATNEKLFF
CDR3nt: TGTGCCAGCAGCTTGGTAGCAACTAATGAAAAACTGTTTTTT

abundance: -
v_gene: TRBV5-6
d_gene: -
j_gene: TRBJ2-3
CDR3aa: CASSFRVSDTQYF
CDR3nt: TGTGCCAGCAGCTTTCGGGTATCAGATACGCAGTATTTT

abundance: -
v_gene: TRBV13
d_gene: TRBD1
j_gene: TRBJ2-2
CDR3aa: CASSLGRTGGNTGELFF
CDR3nt: TGTGCCAGCAGCTTAGGCAGGACAGGGGGCAACACCGGGGAGCTGTTTTTT

abundance: -
v_gene: TRBV10-3
d_gene: -
j_gene: TRBJ2-1
CDR3aa: CAISLLGGDYNEQFF
CDR3nt: TGTGCCATCAGTCTTCTGGGCGGGGACTACAATGAGCAGTTCTTC

abundance: -
v_gene: TRBV6-1
d_gene: -
j_gene: TRBJ2-3
CDR3aa: CASSDKGIPPDTQYF
CDR3nt: TGTGCCAGCAGTGATAAAGGGATCCCCCCGGATACGCAGTATTTT

abundance: -
v_gene: TRBV6-5
d_gene: TRBD2
j_gene: TRBJ2-3
CDR3aa: CASRPSGVGDTQYF
CDR3nt: TGTGCCAGCCGGCCTAGCGGGGTCGGAGATACGCAGTATTTT